What follows describes a single TCR beta chain. Its antigen is still unknown. Per the germline V gene, CDR1 is MDHEN and CDR2 is SYDVKM. CDR3 length equals 14 residues. V was pared by 3 bases and J by 4 bases, with 12 bases between. Sequencing was performed with immunoSEQ multiplex PCR; in TCRdb, only in-frame clones are kept and a portion is missing. The sample has a few million clones; more than 90% are singletons. The data derive from a study of shared clonotypes between healthy human individuals. General observations from the study: Generally, naive subsets came out with larger estimated richness than memory subsets. Rarefaction demonstrated incomplete sorted-subset sequencing despite large depth. Some clonotypes were shared by all four sorted-subset donors, while others were not shared. The non-shared ones had lower generation probabilities than the shared ones.

Sequencing was performed on naive CD4+ T cells sorted from blood. This sample's subset: CD45RA+ positively selected. This chain uses TRBV28 with TRBJ1-1; D call uncertain. The receptor comes from a man between 18 and 35 years old in good health. The CDR3 loop reads CASSFIGFGTEAFF. The CDR3 bases are TGTGCCAGCAGTTTTATAGGGTTCGGCACTGAAGCTTTCTTT.